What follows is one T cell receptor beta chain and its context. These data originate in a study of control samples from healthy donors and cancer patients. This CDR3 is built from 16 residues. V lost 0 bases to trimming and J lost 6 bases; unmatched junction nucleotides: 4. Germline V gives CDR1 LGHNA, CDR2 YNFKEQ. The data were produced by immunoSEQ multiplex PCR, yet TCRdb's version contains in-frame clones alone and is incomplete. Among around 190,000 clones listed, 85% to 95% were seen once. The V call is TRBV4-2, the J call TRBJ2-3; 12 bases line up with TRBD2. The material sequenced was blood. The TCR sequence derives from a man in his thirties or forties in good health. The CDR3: CASSQETSGSGDTQYF. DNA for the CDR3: TGTGCCAGCAGCCAAGAGACTAGCGGGAGTGGTGATACGCAGTATTTT.